This T cell receptor beta chain originates from a study of cytomegalovirus exposure and HLA in healthy donors. General study results and limits: Only CMV serostatus was available as immune exposure information. Usually a TCR sequence was rare, but some public TCRs were found in many donors. Some highly shared sequence variants likely arose as a pipeline artifact.

Primers: 60 Vbeta forward and 13 Jbeta reverse. Original processing notes: Approximately 11 million of tens of millions of unique TCR beta chains were shared, per a later count. The repertoire was sequenced with immunoSEQ multiplex PCR; TCRdb's copy has only in-frame clones and lacks some. V, J and clone size derive from that table, while D and trimming were established from the DNA sequence. This table has 100,000 to 120,000 clones, over 65% appearing once. The V and J ends lost 0 bases and 1 base respectively, with 6 bases between them. The V gene's germline CDR1 is MNHEY and CDR2 SVGAGI. This CDR3 is built from 14 residues. With regard to this clone: What it binds is not known.

The chain recombines TRBV6-5 with TRBJ1-1, with D unclear. Sequenced material: PBMCs. The source is a woman younger than 45 in good health and CMV-seronegative. The CDR3 region is CASSYSWRNTEAFF. The CDR3 coding sequence is TGTGCCAGCAGTTACTCGTGGAGGAACACTGAAGCTTTCTTT.